These 7 T cell receptor beta chains came from one sample sequenced in a study of regulatory T cells in long-lasting Graves disease. Documented time point: newly diagnosed GD, antithyroid drugs for less than 3 months. PBMC-extracted RNA yielded the TCR library. Combining iRepertoire HTBI primers with Arm-PCR of CDR3 regions, the authors built TCR beta libraries. Using its own MiXCR run on the multiplex PCR reads, TCRdb lists one record per CDR3 protein. Of roughly 420,000 distinct CDR3 sequences in the sample, around 15% are singletons; the top ten hold about a fifth. The material sequenced was peripheral blood mononuclear cells (PBMCs), taken at new diagnosis, from a patient treated with antithyroid drugs. Source of these receptors: a female donor with Graves disease.

This clonotype showed up just a few times. J is TRBJ2-7 and V is TRBV27; TRBD2 aligns across 8 bases. The V gene end was trimmed by 7 bases and the J gene end by 1 base; junction bases not matched to a gene: 9. Germline-derived CDR1 and CDR2 are MNHEY and SMNVEV (reference sequence). CDR3 length equals 15 residues. CDR3 residues: CASTPEAGVSYEQYF. CDR3 DNA: TGTGCCAGCACCCCCGAAGCGGGAGTGTCCTACGAGCAGTACTTC.

This clonotype was detected a few times. The V gene is TRBV4-1, the J gene TRBJ2-5, with D perhaps TRBD2 (6 bases). Germline loops: CDR1 MGHRA, CDR2 YSYEKL. The CDR3 is made up of 14 amino acids. V dropped 0 bases and J dropped 3 bases, with 8 bases sitting between them. The CDR3 DNA follows: TGCGCCAGCAGCCAAGATGGAGGGGAAGAGACCCAGTACTTC. It specifies CASSQDGGEETQYF.

This clonotype was seen ten or more times. The genes are TRBV3-1 and TRBJ2-2; no reliable D call. CDR1 is LGHDT, CDR2 YNNKEL, per germline (reference sequence). The CDR3 runs to 15 residues. Trimming took 3 bases from V and 1 from J, leaving 9 bases between them. CDR3 in amino acids: CASSHIFRNTGELFF. The CDR3 coding sequence is TGTGCCAGCAGCCATATTTTCAGGAACACCGGGGAGCTGTTTTTT.

In this sample, this clonotype turned up many times. The chain carries TRBV7-3 and TRBJ2-7; TRBD1 matches 7 bases. V lost 5 bases to trimming and J lost 1 base; unmatched junction nucleotides: 5. Germline lookup yields CDR1 SGHTA and CDR2 FQGTGA. This CDR3 is built from 14 residues. This chain's CDR3 is CASSLDRYSYEQYF. DNA for the CDR3: TGTGCCAGCAGCCTGGACAGGTATTCCTACGAGCAGTACTTC.

This CDR3 reads CASGLSGLPSYGYTF. The DNA for the CDR3 is TGTGCCAGCGGTCTTTCAGGGCTCCCCAGCTATGGCTACACCTTC. The V gene is TRBV27, the J gene TRBJ1-2; a possible D gene is TRBD1 (5 bases). The CDR3 loop spans 15 amino acids. In germline, CDR1 is MNHEY, CDR2 SMNVEV (reference sequence). V lost 8 bases and J 4 bases, leaving 20 bases between the germline ends.

The sample holds a few counts of this clonotype. The V gene is TRBV5-5, the J gene TRBJ2-2; 7 bases agree with TRBD2. This CDR3 is built from 16 residues. Germline CDR1 is SGHKS and CDR2 is YYEKEE (reference sequence). Trimming at V came to 7 bases and at J to 2 bases, leaving 11 bases not matched to a gene. The CDR3 region has the DNA TGTGCCAGCGCACCCCTCAGCGGGGTCAACACCGGGGAGCTGTTTTTT. Translated: CASAPLSGVNTGELFF.

At least ten counts were recorded for this clonotype. The rearrangement uses TRBV5-1 and TRBJ2-1, with D tentatively TRBD2 (5 bases). Germline CDR1 SGHRS, CDR2 YFSETQ. The germline V and J ends were trimmed by 2 bases and 6 bases, with 18 bases remaining between them. The CDR3 runs to 16 residues. The CDR3 DNA is TGCGCCAGCAGCTTAACGCTCAGGACCCGGGGCAATGAGCAGTTCTTC. Its translation is CASSLTLRTRGNEQFF.